The sequence of this T cell receptor beta chain was determined in a study of T cell responses to AZD1222 COVID-19 vaccine. The CDR3 length is 14 residues. V shed 3 bases, J shed 0 bases, and the junction held 0 bases outside the gene matches. Looked up from germline, CDR1 is PRHDT and CDR2 is FYEKMQ (reference sequence). Concerning this clone: The antigen is undetermined.

The repertoire was sequenced with immunoSEQ multiplex PCR; TCRdb's copy has only in-frame clones and lacks some. The profile covers 35,000 to 50,000 clones, with around 77% appearing a single time and approximately 21% taken by the ten largest. Overall study findings and caveats: Unmutated regions of variants are reportedly targeted by nearly half of spike-specific TCRs.

The clonotype comes from an adult who received the MenACWY meningococcal vaccine as a control. The V and J genes are TRBV13 and TRBJ2-7; 9 bases are shared with TRBD2. Here the sequenced sample was peripheral blood, taken 28 days after the second dose of the MenACWY control vaccine. In nucleotides, the CDR3 is TGTGCCAGCAGCTTTAGCGGGAGCTCCTACGAGCAGTACTTC. Translating gives CASSFSGSSYEQYF.